This T cell receptor (beta chain) originates from a study of CD8 T cells in Susac syndrome. Random hexamers served to reverse transcribe roughly 0.45 to 1 ug RNA. TCRdb reprocessed the immunoSEQ multiplex PCR reads with MiXCR, giving one entry per CDR3 protein. This table holds 150,000 to 200,000 distinct CDR3 sequences, about 94% found once. The CDR3 spans 17 residues. Trimming took off 5 bases at V and 10 bases at J, with 24 bases between the two ends. Germline-derived CDR1 and CDR2 are SNHLY and FYNNEI. The chain recombines TRBV2 with TRBJ1-6; a possible D gene is TRBD1 (5 bases). The TCR originated in a human donor in good health. Sequenced input: CD4+ T cells from PBMCs. This chain's CDR3 is CASSSLKRDPGDSPLHF. CDR3 in DNA: TGTGCCAGCAGTTCCTTGAAAAGGGACCCTGGCGACTCACCCCTCCACTTT.